These 10 T cell receptor beta chains originate from one sample sequenced in a study of cytomegalovirus exposure and HLA in healthy donors. PCR employed 60 Vbeta and 13 Jbeta primers. Generated by immunoSEQ multiplex PCR, the TCRdb table keeps only in-frame clones and is missing some. This repertoire shows around 200,000 clones, about 79% found once; its top ten account for around 1.8%. The material sequenced was PBMCs. All receptors come from a man aged 18-30 years in good health and CMV-seronegative.

This chain connects TRBV9 to TRBJ1-1, with D unresolved. The CDR3 is 12 residues long. CDR1 is SGDLS, CDR2 YYNGEE, per germline. V was pared by 0 bases and J by 5 bases, with 5 bases between. The CDR3 protein is CASSVAGTEAFF. The CDR3 DNA is TGTGCCAGCAGCGTAGCAGGAACTGAAGCTTTCTTT.

V and J are TRBV5-1 and TRBJ2-1; TRBD2 agrees at 10 bases. The CDR3 runs to 20 residues. Germline-derived CDR1 and CDR2 are SGHRS and YFSETQ. Unmatched junction bases numbered 15, after V lost 3 bases and J lost 0 bases. CDR3 protein: CASSSSTGTSVSSSYNEQFF. In DNA, the CDR3 is TGCGCCAGCAGCTCGTCTACCGGGACTAGCGTCTCGAGCTCCTACAATGAGCAGTTCTTC. The whole variable domain, filled in from reference TRBV5-1 and TRBJ2-1, reads KAGVTQTPRYLIKTRGQQVTLSCSPISGHRSVSWYQQTPGQGLQFLFEYFSETQRNKGNFPGRFSGRQFSNSRSEMNVSTLELGDSALYLCASSSSTGTSVSSSYNEQFFGPGTRLTVL.

The V and J genes are TRBV4-3 and TRBJ2-1, with a weak D call TRBD1 (7 bases). The V and J ends lost 4 bases and 6 bases respectively, with 13 bases between them. The CDR3 sequence is 14 residues long. Germline V gene lookup returns CDR1 LGHNA and CDR2 YSLEER. The CDR3 loop is CASSPQQGGNEQFF. The CDR3 DNA reads TGCGCCAGCAGCCCCCAGCAGGGGGGCAATGAGCAGTTCTTC.

The rearrangement links TRBV27 to TRBJ2-7; 7 bases are a match to TRBD2. The CDR3 is 15 amino acids. The V segment lost 5 bases and the J segment 3 bases; nucleotides outside the gene matches: 10. The V gene's germline CDR1 is MNHEY and CDR2 SMNVEV (reference sequence). CDR3 in DNA: TGTGCCAGCAGTCCCGTCGGGGGGACCAACTACGAGCAGTACTTC. Translated: CASSPVGGTNYEQYF.

CDR3 amino acids: CASSLDPGGYYEQYF. The CDR3 nucleotides are TGTGCCAGCAGCTTAGACCCAGGGGGTTACTACGAGCAGTACTTC. The J gene is TRBJ2-5, the V gene TRBV7-2; 7 positions match TRBD1. The assigned J gene may be wrong: the sequence end matches TRBJ2-7 better. From germline, CDR1 is SGHTA and CDR2 FQGNSA. This CDR3 contains 15 residues.

In its sample, this clone was seen a few times. The chain employs TRBV6-1 and TRBJ1-1, with a possible D match to TRBD1 (5 bases). V was cut by 1 base and J by 1 base, with 13 bases left in between. The V gene's germline CDR1 is MNHNS and CDR2 SASEGT. CDR3 size: 16 residues. The CDR3 bases are TGTGCCAGCAGTGAAGTCATGGGGCGCCGGAACACTGAAGCTTTCTTT. Encoded protein: CASSEVMGRRNTEAFF.

DNA for the CDR3: TGTGCCAGCAGCTCCCGAAAGGGGCGGGGGGACAATGAGCAGTTCTTC. Translation gives CASSSRKGRGDNEQFF. V and J are TRBV11-3 and TRBJ2-1; 8 positions agree with TRBD2. Trimming took 4 bases from V and 5 from J; bases not matched to a gene: 10. The germline CDR1 and CDR2 sequences are SGHNT and YENEEA. The CDR3 is 16 residues long.

This chain uses TRBV30 with TRBJ1-3; D call uncertain. The CDR3 consists of 15 residues. Looked up from germline, CDR1 is GTSNPN and CDR2 is SVGIG (reference sequence). Trimming pared 2 bases from V and 3 bases from J, leaving 14 bases between. The CDR3 region is CAWSPPQDFGNTIYF. CDR3 DNA: TGTGCCTGGAGTCCCCCACAAGACTTTGGAAACACCATATATTTT. Using reference TRBV30 and TRBJ1-3 for the parts outside the CDR3, the full variable domain is SQTIHQWPATLVQPVGSPLSLECTVEGTSNPNLYWYRQAAGRGLQLLFYSVGIGQISSEVPQNLSASRPQDRQFILSSKKLLLSDSGFYLCAWSPPQDFGNTIYFGEGSWLTVV.

The count of this clone is one. This chain uses TRBV7-2 with TRBJ1-1; 7 bases are a match to TRBD1. In germline, CDR1 is SGHTA, CDR2 FQGNSA. The CDR3 extends over 16 amino acids. V lost 1 base and J lost 3; bases outside the gene matches: 8. CDR3 residues: CASSLGAGTAYTEAFF. The DNA of the CDR3 is TGTGCCAGCAGCTTAGGGGCCGGGACAGCTTACACTGAAGCTTTCTTT.

The chain couples TRBV7-2 to TRBJ2-7; possibly TRBD2 for D (6 bases). This CDR3 region has 13 residues. The germline V gene encodes CDR1 SGHTA and CDR2 FQGNSA. Trimming took 5 bases from V and 3 from J, leaving 11 bases between them. The CDR3 loop is CASSRDLLYEQYF. DNA of the CDR3: TGTGCCAGCAGCCGGGACTTACTCTACGAGCAGTACTTC.